The 4 T cell receptor beta chains listed next were all sequenced from one sample in a study of blood T cell repertoires in COVID-19. Assay: immunoSEQ multiplex PCR; the TCRdb copy retains only in-frame clones and omits some. The data hold roughly 150,000 clones, with approximately 85% observed a single time. The sequencing input was peripheral blood. All receptors come from a middle-aged man with acute or convalescent COVID-19.

This sequence joins TRBV9 and TRBJ2-5, with TRBD1 matching 9 bases. Germline V gene lookup returns CDR1 SGDLS and CDR2 YYNGEE. CDR3 length equals 17 residues. The V gene end was trimmed by 2 bases and the J gene end by 4 bases; junction bases not matched to a gene: 12. CDR3 DNA: TGTGCCAGCAGCGTCCAACAGGGGGCCTCCTTCGGAGAGACCCAGTACTTC. It yields the protein CASSVQQGASFGETQYF.

The rearrangement joins TRBV27 to TRBJ2-1, with 9 bases lining up with TRBD2. The CDR3 is 17 residues long. J lost 4 bases, V lost 6 bases, and 13 bases had no gene match. The V gene's germline CDR1 is MNHEY and CDR2 SMNVEV (reference sequence). CDR3: CASRSEGRGGLYNEQFF. The CDR3 DNA follows: TGTGCCAGCAGGTCCGAGGGGCGGGGGGGCTTATACAATGAGCAGTTCTTC.

The J gene is TRBJ2-7, the V gene TRBV4-2; the match to TRBD1 covers 7 bases. Germline CDR1 is LGHNA and CDR2 is YNFKEQ. Trimming cost V 5 bases and J 0 bases; bases outside gene matches: 10. This CDR3 contains 16 residues. CDR3 nucleotides: TGTGCCAGCAGCAAGGAACCCGGGACAGCCTCCTACGAGCAGTACTTC. Translated, it gives CASSKEPGTASYEQYF.

The V call is TRBV27, the J call TRBJ2-2, with D maybe TRBD2 (5 bases). The CDR3 has 16 amino acids. Germline lookup yields CDR1 MNHEY and CDR2 SMNVEV (reference sequence). V lost 3 bases and J 4 bases, leaving 15 bases between the germline ends. DNA for the CDR3: TGTGCCAGCAGTTTTACAATCTCTAGCCGCACCGGGGAGCTGTTTTTT. Its protein is CASSFTISSRTGELFF.